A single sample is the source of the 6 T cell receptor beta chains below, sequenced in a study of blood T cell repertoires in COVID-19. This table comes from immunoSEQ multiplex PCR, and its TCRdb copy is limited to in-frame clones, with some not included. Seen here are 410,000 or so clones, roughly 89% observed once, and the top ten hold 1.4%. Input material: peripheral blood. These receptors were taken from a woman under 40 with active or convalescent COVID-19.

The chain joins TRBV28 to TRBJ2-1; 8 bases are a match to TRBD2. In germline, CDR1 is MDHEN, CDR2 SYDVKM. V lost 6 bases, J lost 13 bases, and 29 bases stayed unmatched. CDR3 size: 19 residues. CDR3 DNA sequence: TGTGCCAGCAGAGGTCGTCGGGGGGAACTAGCGGAACCCTCCCTCGGCCAGTTCTTC. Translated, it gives CASRGRRGELAEPSLGQFF.

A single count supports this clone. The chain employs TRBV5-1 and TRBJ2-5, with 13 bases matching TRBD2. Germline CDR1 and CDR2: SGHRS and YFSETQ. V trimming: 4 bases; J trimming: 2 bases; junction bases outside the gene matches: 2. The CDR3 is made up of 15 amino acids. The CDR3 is CASSQGLAGQETQYF. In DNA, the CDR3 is TGCGCCAGCAGCCAGGGACTAGCGGGACAAGAGACCCAGTACTTC.

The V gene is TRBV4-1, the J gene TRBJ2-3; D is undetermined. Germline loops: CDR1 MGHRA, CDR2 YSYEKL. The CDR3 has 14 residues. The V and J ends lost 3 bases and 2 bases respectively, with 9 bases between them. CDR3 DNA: TGCGCCAGCAGCCAGGCTGATCTCACAGATACGCAGTATTTT. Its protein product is CASSQADLTDTQYF.

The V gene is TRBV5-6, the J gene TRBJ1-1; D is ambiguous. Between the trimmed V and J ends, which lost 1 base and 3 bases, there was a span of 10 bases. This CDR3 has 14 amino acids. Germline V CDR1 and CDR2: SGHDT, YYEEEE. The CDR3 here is CASSLLRSDTEAFF. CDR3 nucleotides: TGTGCCAGCAGCTTGTTACGGAGCGACACTGAAGCTTTCTTT.

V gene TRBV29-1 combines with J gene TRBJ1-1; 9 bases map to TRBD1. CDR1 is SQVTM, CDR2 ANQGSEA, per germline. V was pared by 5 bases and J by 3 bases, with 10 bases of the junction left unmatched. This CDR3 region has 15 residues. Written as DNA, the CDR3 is TGCAGCGTTAGTCCGGGACAGGGTACGGACACTGAAGCTTTCTTT. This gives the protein CSVSPGQGTDTEAFF.

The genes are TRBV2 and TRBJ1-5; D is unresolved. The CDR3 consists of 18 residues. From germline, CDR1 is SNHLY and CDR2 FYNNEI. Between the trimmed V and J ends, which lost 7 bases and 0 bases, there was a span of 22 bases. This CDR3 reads CASTHGGYAFNSNQPQHF. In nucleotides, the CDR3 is TGTGCCAGCACCCATGGAGGTTATGCCTTCAATAGCAATCAGCCCCAGCATTTT. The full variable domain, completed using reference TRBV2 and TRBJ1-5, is EPEVTQTPSHQVTQMGQEVILRCVPISNHLYFYWYRQILGQKVEFLVSFYNNEISEKSEIFDDQFSVERPDGSNFTLKIRSTKLEDSAMYFCASTHGGYAFNSNQPQHFGDGTRLSIL.